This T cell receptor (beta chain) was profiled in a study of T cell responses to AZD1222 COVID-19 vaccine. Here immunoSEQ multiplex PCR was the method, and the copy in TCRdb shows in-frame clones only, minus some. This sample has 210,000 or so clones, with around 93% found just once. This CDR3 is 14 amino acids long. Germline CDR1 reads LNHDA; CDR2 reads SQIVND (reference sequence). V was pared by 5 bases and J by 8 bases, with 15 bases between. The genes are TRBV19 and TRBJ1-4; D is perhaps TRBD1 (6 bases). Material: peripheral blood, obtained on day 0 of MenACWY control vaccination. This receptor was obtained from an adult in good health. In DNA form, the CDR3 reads TGTGCCAGTAGTGTAGGGACACGGTGGGAAAAACTGTTTTTT. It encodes CASSVGTRWEKLFF.